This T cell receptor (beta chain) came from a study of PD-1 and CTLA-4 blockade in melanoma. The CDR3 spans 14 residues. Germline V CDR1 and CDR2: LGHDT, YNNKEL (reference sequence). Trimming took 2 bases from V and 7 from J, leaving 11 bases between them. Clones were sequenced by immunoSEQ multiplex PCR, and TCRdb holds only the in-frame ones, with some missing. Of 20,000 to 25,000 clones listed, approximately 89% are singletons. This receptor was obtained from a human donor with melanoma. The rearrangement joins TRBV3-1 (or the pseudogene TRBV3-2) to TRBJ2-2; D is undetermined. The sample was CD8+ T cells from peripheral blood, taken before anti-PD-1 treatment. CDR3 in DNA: TGTGCCAGCAGCCAACTTTTCGAGGTCGGGGAGCTGTTTTTT. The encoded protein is CASSQLFEVGELFF.